Shown below are 24 T cell receptor beta chains from a single sample sequenced in a study of OX40 agonist ivuxolimab in advanced cancers. Libraries were prepared by immunoSEQ multiplex PCR; TCRdb keeps only in-frame clonotypes and omits some of them. The profile shows some 86,000 clones, about 82% of them singletons. The sample consisted of CD4+ or CD8+ T cells sorted from blood, taken in a trial of the OX40 agonist ivuxolimab. The source of these receptors is an adult with an advanced solid tumor such as melanoma, head and neck, liver or kidney cancer.

This chain uses TRBV5-4 with TRBJ1-3; TRBD1 is a possible D gene (5 bases). This CDR3 spans 14 amino acids. Looked up from germline, CDR1 is SGHNT and CDR2 is YYREEE (reference sequence). The V end was cut by 2 bases, the J end by 10 bases, with 16 bases between. The CDR3: CASSFGTREGTIYF. CDR3 coding DNA: TGTGCCAGCAGCTTCGGGACCAGGGAGGGAACCATATATTTT.

The rearrangement links TRBV15 to TRBJ1-1; weak D call: TRBD1 (6 bases). The CDR3 sequence is 16 residues long. CDR1 is LNHNV and CDR2 is YYDKDF in the germline V gene (reference sequence). V lost 0 bases and J 4 bases, leaving 15 bases between the germline ends. The CDR3 DNA reads TGTGCCACCAGCAGAGACCGAGGGGGTTCGGGCACTGAAGCTTTCTTT. Its translation is CATSRDRGGSGTEAFF.

This clone was counted between two and nine times. The chain is built from TRBV25-1 and TRBJ1-2; 12 bases are shared with TRBD1. This CDR3 spans 18 amino acids. V trimming: 3 bases; J trimming: 4 bases; junction bases outside the gene matches: 12. CDR1 is MGHDK and CDR2 is SYGVNS in the germline V gene. CDR3 DNA: TGTGCCAGCAGTGATTTTAGCCCCGGGACAGGGGGCATCTATGGCTACACCTTC. Translating gives CASSDFSPGTGGIYGYTF.

The chain uses TRBV14 and TRBJ1-1, with TRBD1 matching 12 bases. The V gene end was trimmed by 3 bases and the J gene end by 5 bases; junction bases not matched to a gene: 10. The CDR3 length is 17 residues. The V gene's germline CDR1 is SGHDN and CDR2 FVKESK. In DNA, the CDR3 is TGTGCCAGCAGCCAGACGGGACAGGGGGCGCCGGGAACTGAAGCTTTCTTT. Its translation: CASSQTGQGAPGTEAFF.

V gene TRBV14 combines with J gene TRBJ2-5; the D gene is possibly TRBD2 (5 bases). V was shortened by 4 bases and J by 4 bases, with 7 bases between the two germline ends. The germline V gene encodes CDR1 SGHDN and CDR2 FVKESK. The CDR3 totals 12 residues. CDR3 in DNA: TGTGCCAGCAGCCCTCGGGGAGAGACCCAGTACTTC. Its protein is CASSPRGETQYF.

The chain carries TRBV6-1 and TRBJ2-7; D is tentatively TRBD1 or TRBD2 (5 bases each). The CDR3 spans 13 residues. The germline CDR1 and CDR2 sequences are MNHNS and SASEGT. Trimming removed 6 bases at V and 6 bases at J, with 15 bases between. The CDR3 protein is CASSEMRGLEQYF. The CDR3 bases are TGTGCCAGCAGCGAGATGAGGGGCCTCGAGCAGTACTTC.

V usage is TRBV30 and J usage is TRBJ2-7; 10 bases match TRBD2. The CDR3 spans 13 residues. CDR1 is GTSNPN and CDR2 is SVGIG in the germline V gene (reference sequence). V lost 4 bases, J lost 4 bases, and 4 bases stayed unmatched. CDR3 nucleotide sequence: TGTGCCTGGACTAGCGGGAGAAAATACGAGCAGTACTTC. Its translation: CAWTSGRKYEQYF.

The V gene is TRBV27, the J gene TRBJ2-2; 9 nucleotides line up with TRBD1. CDR1 and CDR2 from the germline V gene are MNHEY and SMNVEV (reference sequence). The CDR3 consists of 16 residues. V was pared by 4 bases and J by 4 bases, with 7 bases of the junction left unmatched. The CDR3 reads CASSSTTGGGTGELFF. CDR3 DNA sequence: TGTGCCAGCAGTTCCACAACAGGGGGCGGCACCGGGGAGCTGTTTTTT.

DNA for the CDR3: TGTGCCAGCAGTTTGGCTTACAATGAGCAGTTCTTC. It encodes CASSLAYNEQFF. This sequence joins TRBV28 and TRBJ2-1; no definite D call. The CDR3 runs to 12 residues. Germline CDR1 MDHEN, CDR2 SYDVKM. V was trimmed by 3 bases and J by 4 bases, leaving 4 bases between them. The whole variable domain, remainder taken from reference TRBV28 and TRBJ2-1, is DVKVTQSSRYLVKRTGEKVFLECVQDMDHENMFWYRQDPGLGLRLIYFSYDVKMKEKGDIPEGYSVSREKKERFSLILESASTNQTSMYLCASSLAYNEQFFGPGTRLTVL.

The rearrangement uses TRBV7-9 and TRBJ2-3; D possibly corresponds to TRBD2 (6 bases). V lost 5 bases, J lost 0 bases, and 9 bases lay in between. The CDR3 is 14 amino acids. CDR1 and CDR2 from the germline V gene are SEHNR and FQNEAQ (reference sequence). In DNA form, the CDR3 reads TGTGCCAGCAGCCGAAGCGGGAGCACAGATACGCAGTATTTT. Translated, it gives CASSRSGSTDTQYF.

This chain connects TRBV30 to TRBJ2-3; D gene uncertain. V lost 8 bases to trimming and J lost 1 base, with 13 bases between them. The CDR3 spans 13 residues. Germline V gene sequence: CDR1 GTSNPN, CDR2 SVGIG (reference sequence). CDR3 DNA sequence: TGTGCCCGAGCCATAGCCGGCACAGATACGCAGTATTTT. This gives the protein CARAIAGTDTQYF.

This clone was picked up one time. The chain links TRBV5-1 to TRBJ1-2; 7 positions match TRBD1. CDR1 SGHRS and CDR2 YFSETQ come from the germline V gene. The CDR3 has 14 amino acids. With V trimmed by 2 bases and J by 3 bases, 4 bases remained unmatched. The CDR3 nucleotides read TGCGCCAGCAGCTTCGGGGACAGTGACTATGGCTACACCTTC. Translated: CASSFGDSDYGYTF.

The gene calls are TRBV12-5 and TRBJ1-5; TRBD1 might be the D (5 bases). Per the germline V gene, CDR1 is LGHNT and CDR2 is FRNRAP. V shed 6 bases and J shed 3 bases, with 15 bases lying between them. The CDR3 length is 15 residues. The CDR3 nucleotides are TGTGCTAGTGGCCCGGGACGGCTTACCAATCAGCCCCAGCATTTT. Its protein is CASGPGRLTNQPQHF.

The chain employs TRBV11-3 and TRBJ2-7; D not resolved. Germline V gene sequence: CDR1 SGHNT, CDR2 YENEEA. The V gene lost 1 base and the J gene lost 0 bases, with 7 bases spanning the gap. CDR3 size: 14 residues. The CDR3 bases are TGTGCCAGCAGCTTAGGCCCGAGCTCCTACGAGCAGTACTTC. Its protein is CASSLGPSSYEQYF.

V is TRBV5-6 and J is TRBJ2-1, with D possibly TRBD1 on 7 matching bases. V was cut by 5 bases and J by 1 base, with 13 bases left in between. From germline, CDR1 is SGHDT and CDR2 YYEEEE. The CDR3 has 15 residues. The CDR3 nucleotides read TGTGCCAGCAGTCCCCAGGGGGGATCCTACAATGAGCAGTTCTTC. Translating gives CASSPQGGSYNEQFF.

This chain joins TRBV7-8 and TRBJ1-4; no clear D. V lost 3 bases, J lost 7 bases, and 6 bases lay in between. Germline CDR1 SGHVS, CDR2 FQNEAQ. There are 12 residues in the CDR3. In nucleotides, the CDR3 is TGTGCCAGCAGCTTTAATGGTGAAAAACTGTTTTTT. Its protein is CASSFNGEKLFF.

The V gene is TRBV27, the J gene TRBJ2-1; TRBD2 matches at 9 bases. The J segment lost 5 bases and the V segment lost 5 bases, leaving 7 bases of the junction unmatched. Per germline, CDR1 MNHEY and CDR2 SMNVEV (reference sequence). The CDR3 is 15 amino acids. For the CDR3, the DNA is TGTGCCAGCAGTGCGCTAGCGGGATGGAACAATGAGCAGTTCTTC. Translated, it gives CASSALAGWNNEQFF.

The rearrangement joins TRBV28 to TRBJ1-5, with D unresolved. CDR1 is MDHEN and CDR2 is SYDVKM in the germline V gene. Trimming stripped 8 bases from V and 12 bases from J, with 14 bases between. This CDR3 contains 11 residues. The CDR3 coding sequence is TGTGCCAGCCAGTTTACGGAGAACCAGCATTTT. This gives the protein CASQFTENQHF.

The chain combines TRBV30 with TRBJ2-7; 9 bases are shared with TRBD2. The CDR3 has 14 residues. In germline, CDR1 is GTSNPN, CDR2 SVGIG (reference sequence). V lost 5 bases and J lost 0; bases outside the gene matches: 5. CDR3 amino acids: CAWGAGGYSYEQYF. For the CDR3, the DNA is TGTGCCTGGGGAGCGGGAGGATACTCCTACGAGCAGTACTTC.

The gene calls are TRBV19 and TRBJ2-1; TRBD1 agrees at 9 bases. V dropped 3 bases and J dropped 1; count of bases not matched to a gene: 1. The length of the CDR3 is 15 residues. CDR1 LNHDA and CDR2 SQIVND come from the germline V gene (reference sequence). DNA for the CDR3: TGTGCCAGTAGTATGACAGGGGGTTCCTACAATGAGCAGTTCTTC. As protein: CASSMTGGSYNEQFF. The whole variable domain, remainder taken from reference TRBV19 and TRBJ2-1, is DGGITQSPKYLFRKEGQNVTLSCEQNLNHDAMYWYRQDPGQGLRLIYYSQIVNDFQKGDIAEGYSVSREKKESFPLTVTSAQKNPTAFYLCASSMTGGSYNEQFFGPGTRLTVL.

CDR3 DNA sequence: TGCGCCAGCAGCCAAGACGGCGGGAGGGACAATGAGCAGTTCTTC. This gives the protein CASSQDGGRDNEQFF. This sequence joins TRBV4-3 and TRBJ2-1; 9 bases map to TRBD2. The germline V gene has CDR1 LGHNA and CDR2 YSLEER. CDR3 size: 15 residues. Trimming took 0 bases from V and 5 from J; bases not matched to a gene: 2.

V gene TRBV4-3 combines with J gene TRBJ1-1; D gene ambiguous. Germline V gives CDR1 LGHNA, CDR2 YSLEER. This CDR3 is 14 amino acids long. Trimming shortened V by 0 bases and J by 8 bases, and 13 bases separated the two germline ends. The CDR3 loop is CASSQEVWTMEAFF. DNA for the CDR3: TGCGCCAGCAGCCAAGAGGTATGGACTATGGAAGCTTTCTTT.

The chain couples TRBV5-7 to TRBJ1-1, with 7 bases fitting TRBD1. TRBV5-7 is designated an ORF whose function remains uncertain. V lost 4 bases, J lost 1 base, and 16 bases stayed unmatched. This CDR3 has 18 residues. Here the CDR3 DNA reads TGTGCCAGCAGCCATACTAGGCATCAAACAGGGGAGAACACTGAAGCTTTCTTT. This encodes CASSHTRHQTGENTEAFF.

This clone was observed once. This chain uses TRBV20-1 with TRBJ2-7, with D unresolved. The ends were cut back, 4 bases at V and 0 bases at J, with 4 bases in the middle. CDR1 and CDR2 from the germline V gene are DFQATT and SNEGSKA (reference sequence). This CDR3 comprises 11 residues. This chain's CDR3 is CSATSSYEQYF. The CDR3 nucleotides read TGCAGTGCTACCTCCTCCTACGAGCAGTACTTC.